A single sample gave rise to the 30 T cell receptor beta chains below, sequenced in a study of T-cell memory formation after mild COVID-19. TCRdb reprocessed the 5' RACE reads via MiXCR and lists one record per CDR3 protein. The sample includes approximately 260,000 distinct CDR3 sequences, about 15% of them seen just once. Sequencing was carried out using PBMCs or a T cell subset sorted from them (not recorded which). These TCRs come from a man between 18 and 29 years old who had mild COVID-19 (a few samples of this study predate the infection). Cell type and time point are not known.

This chain connects TRBV13 to TRBJ1-3; D unclear. Germline CDR1 reads PRHDT; CDR2 reads FYEKMQ (reference sequence). The germline V and J ends were trimmed by 0 bases and 5 bases, with 5 bases remaining between them. CDR3 length: 13 amino acids. CDR3 region: CASSLGRRNTIYF. The CDR3 DNA reads TGTGCCAGCAGCTTAGGCAGGAGAAACACCATATATTTT.

The chain uses TRBV3-1 and TRBJ2-1, with a possible D match to TRBD2 (6 bases). Germline CDR1 and CDR2: LGHDT and YNNKEL (reference sequence). Between the trimmed V and J ends, which lost 4 bases and 1 base, there was a span of 11 bases. The CDR3 contains 15 residues. The CDR3 DNA reads TGTGCCAGCAGCCCCGTCCGGGGGTCCTACAATGAGCAGTTCTTC. Translating it yields CASSPVRGSYNEQFF.

The chain combines TRBV5-1 with TRBJ2-5; no clear D. CDR1 and CDR2 from the germline V gene are SGHRS and YFSETQ. This CDR3 is built from 15 residues. Trimming shortened V by 4 bases and J by 2 bases, and 15 bases separated the two germline ends. The CDR3 here is CASSPVSGPQETQYF. The CDR3 DNA is TGCGCCAGCAGCCCCGTTTCTGGGCCACAAGAGACCCAGTACTTC.

The genes are TRBV6-2 or TRBV6-3 and TRBJ2-6; D is unclear. The germline gives CDR1 MNHEY, CDR2 SVGEGT. Trimming pared 5 bases from V and 9 bases from J, leaving 8 bases between. CDR3 length equals 12 residues. In DNA form, the CDR3 reads TGTGCCAGCAGTCTCGGCCTCAACGTCCTGACTTTC. Protein product: CASSLGLNVLTF.

This chain connects TRBV2 to TRBJ1-3, with a possible D match to TRBD1 (6 bases). The CDR3 is 16 residues long. Germline CDR1 SNHLY, CDR2 FYNNEI. V lost 7 bases, J lost 0 bases, and 16 bases lay in between. The CDR3 reads CASNSQGPDSGNTIYF. Here the CDR3 DNA reads TGTGCCAGCAACTCGCAGGGGCCAGACTCTGGAAACACCATATATTTT.

The chain carries TRBV5-1 and TRBJ2-1; TRBD2 matches at 9 bases. Germline V CDR1 and CDR2: SGHRS, YFSETQ. The junction had 17 bases not matched to a gene; V was cut back by 4 bases and J by 9 bases. This CDR3 comprises 17 residues. DNA for the CDR3: TGCGCCAGCAGCCTTTTAGCGGGGGTGTCGGACCGTGGTGAGCAGTTCTTC. As protein: CASSLLAGVSDRGEQFF. The full variable domain, in which reference TRBV5-1 and TRBJ2-1 provide the parts outside the CDR3, is KAGVTQTPRYLIKTRGQQVTLSCSPISGHRSVSWYQQTPGQGLQFLFEYFSETQRNKGNFPGRFSGRQFSNSRSEMNVSTLELGDSALYLCASSLLAGVSDRGEQFFGPGTRLTVL.

The rearrangement joins TRBV5-1 to TRBJ1-3, with TRBD1 as a possible D gene (5 bases). CDR1 and CDR2 from the germline V gene are SGHRS and YFSETQ. Trimming removed 3 bases at V and 2 bases at J, with 15 bases between. The CDR3 has 16 residues. The CDR3 nucleotides read TGCGCCAGCAGCTGGGGGGGTTCAGAAGCTGGAAACACCATATATTTT. Protein: CASSWGGSEAGNTIYF.

The chain recombines TRBV5-5 with TRBJ2-2; TRBD1 is a possible D gene (6 bases). The CDR3 contains 17 residues. CDR1 is SGHKS, CDR2 YYEKEE, per germline (reference sequence). V lost 3 bases and J 7 bases, leaving 22 bases between the germline ends. This chain's CDR3 is CASSWDSDRHDLGELFF. The CDR3 DNA follows: TGTGCCAGCAGCTGGGATTCCGACAGGCATGACCTCGGGGAGCTGTTTTTT.

J is TRBJ2-3 and V is TRBV14; no definite D call. Germline CDR1 SGHDN, CDR2 FVKESK. The CDR3 totals 12 residues. Trimming removed 4 bases from V and 8 bases from J, with 10 bases in between. The CDR3 loop reads CASSRTTGTQYF. The CDR3 coding sequence is TGTGCCAGCAGCCGAACCACGGGTACGCAGTATTTT.

The chain is built from TRBV7-9 and TRBJ1-1; perhaps TRBD1 as D (5 bases). The germline V gene has CDR1 SEHNR and CDR2 FQNEAQ (reference sequence). Trimming took 3 bases from V and 6 from J, leaving 17 bases between them. The CDR3 extends over 15 amino acids. The chain's CDR3 is CASSFRGGGGSEAFF. The CDR3, as DNA: TGTGCCAGCAGCTTTAGGGGCGGCGGTGGGTCTGAAGCTTTCTTT.

This clonotype was detected many times. CDR3: CSAQILAGGPRNEQFF. The CDR3 DNA sequence: TGCAGTGCTCAAATTCTAGCGGGGGGGCCTCGTAATGAGCAGTTCTTC. The rearrangement uses TRBV20-1 and TRBJ2-1, with 12 bases lining up with TRBD2. The CDR3 loop spans 16 amino acids. J was trimmed by 7 bases and V by 5 bases; bases with no gene match: 12. CDR1 DFQATT and CDR2 SNEGSKA come from the germline V gene (reference sequence).

In DNA, the CDR3 is TGTGCCAGCAGTTACTTCGGACAGGGGAGTGGGACCCAGTACTTC. This codes for CASSYFGQGSGTQYF. The chain links TRBV6-6 to TRBJ2-5; 9 nucleotides match TRBD1. This CDR3 is built from 15 residues. The germline CDR1 and CDR2 sequences are MNHNY and SVGAGI (reference sequence). The J segment lost 7 bases and the V segment lost 1 base, leaving 7 bases of the junction unmatched.

The genes are TRBV5-4 and TRBJ2-7; TRBD1 or TRBD2 may be the D gene (5 bases each). V was trimmed by 4 bases and J by 3 bases, leaving 17 bases between them. Germline-derived CDR1 and CDR2 are SGHNT and YYREEE (reference sequence). CDR3 length equals 15 residues. The CDR3 sequence is CASSPDPGRVYEQYV. The DNA for the CDR3 is TGTGCCAGCAGCCCGGACCCGGGGCGAGTCTACGAGCAGTACGTC.

The CDR3: CASSLVPGGELFF. CDR3 in DNA: TGCGCCAGCAGCTTGGTTCCCGGGGGGGAGCTGTTTTTT. This rearrangement joins TRBV5-1 to TRBJ2-2; D not certain. Germline CDR1 SGHRS, CDR2 YFSETQ. The V and J ends lost 0 bases and 8 bases respectively, with 8 bases between them. This CDR3 region has 13 residues.

This clonotype was observed at least ten times. CDR3 sequence (DNA): TGTGCCAGCAGTTTAGCGGGGGGACCCCACTACGAGCAGTACTTC. Protein sequence: CASSLAGGPHYEQYF. The chain links TRBV12-3 or TRBV12-4 to TRBJ2-7; D may be TRBD2 (6 bases). The CDR3 is made up of 15 amino acids. The V end was cut by 0 bases, the J end by 3 bases, with 12 bases between.

The chain joins TRBV30 to TRBJ2-2, with unresolved D. CDR1 and CDR2 (germline): GTSNPN, SVGIG (reference sequence). The CDR3 consists of 13 residues. The V end lost 3 bases, the J end lost 7 bases, and 12 bases lay between the germline ends. As DNA, the CDR3 is TGTGCCTGGAGAGATGGCCGAGGCGGGGAGCTGTTTTTT. Its translation: CAWRDGRGGELFF.

This clonotype has a handful of counts. This chain joins TRBV6-6 and TRBJ2-5; D is possibly TRBD2 (6 bases). V lost 5 bases, J lost 2 bases, and 9 bases lay in between. The CDR3 totals 13 residues. Germline values: CDR1 MNHNY, CDR2 SVGAGI (reference sequence). CDR3 region: CASSGGTQETQYF. DNA for the CDR3: TGTGCCAGCAGTGGAGGGACTCAAGAGACCCAGTACTTC.

This clonotype was found many times. The chain is built from TRBV18 and TRBJ2-5, with D uncertain. From germline, CDR1 is KGHSH and CDR2 LQKENI. There are 12 residues in the CDR3. V shed 0 bases and J shed 5 bases, with 4 bases lying between them. The CDR3 is CASSPPTETQYF. CDR3 DNA sequence: TGTGCCAGCTCACCACCGACGGAGACCCAGTACTTC.

This chain's CDR3 is CASNLGLGAQETQYF. In DNA form, the CDR3 reads TGTGCCAGCAACCTGGGGTTGGGGGCCCAAGAGACCCAGTACTTC. The chain carries TRBV7-9 and TRBJ2-5; D perhaps matches TRBD1 (6 bases). V lost 7 bases to trimming and J lost 1 base, with 16 bases between them. The CDR3 has 15 amino acids. Germline V gene data show CDR1 as SEHNR and CDR2 as FQNEAQ (reference sequence).

This clonotype occurred a few times. J is TRBJ1-3 and V is TRBV20-1, with D unresolved. The CDR3 contains 18 residues. V was clipped by 0 bases and J by 2 bases, with 20 bases between them. Germline V gene sequence: CDR1 DFQATT, CDR2 SNEGSKA (reference sequence). The CDR3 loop reads CSARDMGWDPRTGNTIYF. The DNA of the CDR3 is TGCAGTGCTAGAGATATGGGGTGGGATCCGAGGACTGGAAACACCATATATTTT.

This clonotype was observed a handful of times. The chain links TRBV7-2 to TRBJ1-5; possibly TRBD1 for D (5 bases). Germline CDR1 reads SGHTA; CDR2 reads FQGNSA. V lost 4 bases, J lost 2 bases, and 15 bases lay in between. This CDR3 has 16 residues. CDR3 protein: CASSSVGGWGNQPQHF. In DNA, the CDR3 is TGTGCCAGCAGCTCAGTGGGGGGTTGGGGCAATCAGCCCCAGCATTTT.

This clonotype was counted ten times or more. One end of the junction does not line up with germline, which may come from a read error. The chain recombines TRBV12-3 or TRBV12-4 with TRBJ1-3, with D uncertain. CDR3 length equals 13 residues. The CDR3 region is CASSLAAAATIYF. CDR3 nucleotide sequence: TGTGCCAGCAGCTTAGCAGCAGCGGCCACCATATATTTT.

The rearrangement joins TRBV3-1 to TRBJ1-2; D is ambiguous. Trimming shortened V by 4 bases and J by 4 bases, and 13 bases separated the two germline ends. CDR1 is LGHDT, CDR2 YNNKEL, per germline (reference sequence). The CDR3 loop spans 14 amino acids. CDR3 protein: CASSLNGVSYGYTF. The CDR3 region has the DNA TGTGCCAGCAGCCTAAACGGGGTTAGCTATGGCTACACCTTC.

V usage is TRBV7-2 and J usage is TRBJ2-7; tentative D call: TRBD1 (6 bases). CDR3 size: 13 residues. The V end was cut by 5 bases, the J end by 3 bases, with 11 bases between. Germline V gene lookup returns CDR1 SGHTA and CDR2 FQGNSA. The CDR3 DNA follows: TGTGCCAGCAGCCCTCCAGGGGTCTACGAGCAGTACTTC. This sequence encodes CASSPPGVYEQYF.

V gene TRBV12-3 or TRBV12-4 combines with J gene TRBJ2-7, with 10 bases that match TRBD2. The CDR3 sequence is 18 residues long. Trimming at V came to 5 bases and at J to 2 bases, leaving 15 bases not matched to a gene. The CDR3, as DNA: TGTGCCAGCAGTCCCTGGGTGGAGCGGGGGGGCTTCGCCTACGAGCAGTACTTC. Translation gives CASSPWVERGGFAYEQYF.

This clonotype was seen only a few times. The V call is TRBV24-1, the J call TRBJ1-5; 7 bases are a match to TRBD1. The CDR3 spans 15 residues. V lost 5 bases, J lost 5 bases, and 8 bases stayed unmatched. Germline CDR1 reads KGHDR; CDR2 reads SFDVKD. The chain's CDR3 is CATSGPGGYDQPQHF. The CDR3 DNA reads TGTGCCACCAGTGGGCCAGGGGGTTACGATCAGCCCCAGCATTTT.

This rearrangement joins TRBV10-2 to TRBJ1-2; D gene ambiguous. Between the trimmed V and J ends, which lost 0 bases and 1 base, there was a span of 6 bases. CDR3 length equals 14 residues. Germline V CDR1 and CDR2: WSHSY, SAAADI. CDR3 loop: CASSESGDNYGYTF. The CDR3 DNA reads as TGCGCCAGCAGTGAGTCCGGTGATAACTATGGCTACACCTTC.

This clonotype was seen a few times. The chain carries TRBV7-2 and TRBJ2-1, with unresolved D. The CDR3 covers 14 residues. CDR1 SGHTA and CDR2 FQGNSA come from the germline V gene. Trimming took 2 bases from V and 8 from J, leaving 13 bases between them. CDR3 sequence (DNA): TGTGCCAGCAGCTTAAATGGTAGAAGCGATGAGCAGTTCTTC. Its protein is CASSLNGRSDEQFF.

The chain carries TRBV6-2 or TRBV6-3 and TRBJ2-7; D not resolved. Per germline, CDR1 MNHEY and CDR2 SVGEGT. The CDR3 contains 16 residues. Trimming took 2 bases from V and 2 from J, leaving 16 bases between them. CDR3 coding DNA: TGTGCCAGCAGTTACAATCGGGTCTCATCACCCTACGAGCAGTACTTC. This sequence encodes CASSYNRVSSPYEQYF.

The V call is TRBV4-3, the J call TRBJ1-1; perhaps TRBD1 as D (5 bases). CDR1 is LGHNA, CDR2 YSLEER, per germline. The germline V and J ends were trimmed by 1 base and 10 bases, with 13 bases remaining between them. The CDR3 sequence is 13 residues long. The CDR3: CASSQGEGRGAFF. In DNA, the CDR3 is TGCGCCAGCAGCCAAGGTGAGGGGCGGGGAGCTTTCTTT.